The clone carrying this T cell receptor beta chain was seen only a few times. No antigen is known for it. This sample was taken from a study of blood T cells in healthy people across ages. The study's findings and limits: There was a strong correlation between TCR beta diversity and naive T cell percentage.

A J-beta primer mix and a sample-barcoded 5' primer were used in a second PCR of about 7 to 12 cycles. Every sample returned 2.5 million or more CDR3-containing paired-end reads. TCRdb re-called the 5' RACE reads with MiXCR, one entry per CDR3 protein. The table has approximately 1.5 million distinct CDR3 sequences, roughly 32% seen once. Germline V CDR1 and CDR2: SEHNR, FQNEAQ (reference sequence). Trimming took off 5 bases at V and 4 bases at J, with 18 bases between the two ends. CDR3 length equals 16 residues. Each donor gave ten milliliters of peripheral blood. The total RNA that was extracted per sample amounted to at least 5 micrograms.

The sequence was collected from a woman in her 30s in good health. Specimen: blood. The chain is built from TRBV7-9 and TRBJ2-1; D remains ambiguous. CDR3 coding DNA: TGTGCCAGCAGCACTTACGACCCAATCCCATACAATGAGCAGTTCTTC. This translates into CASSTYDPIPYNEQFF.